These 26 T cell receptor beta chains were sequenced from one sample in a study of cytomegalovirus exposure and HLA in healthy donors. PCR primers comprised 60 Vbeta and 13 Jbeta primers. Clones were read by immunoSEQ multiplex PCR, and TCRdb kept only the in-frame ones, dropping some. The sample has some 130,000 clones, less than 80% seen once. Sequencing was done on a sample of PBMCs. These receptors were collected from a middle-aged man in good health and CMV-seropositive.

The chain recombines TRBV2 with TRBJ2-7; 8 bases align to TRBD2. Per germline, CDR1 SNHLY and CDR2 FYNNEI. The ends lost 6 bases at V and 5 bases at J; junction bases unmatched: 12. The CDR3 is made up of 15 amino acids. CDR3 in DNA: TGTGCCAGCAGCTCTGAACTAGCGGCGGTCAACGAGCAGTACTTC. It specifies CASSSELAAVNEQYF.

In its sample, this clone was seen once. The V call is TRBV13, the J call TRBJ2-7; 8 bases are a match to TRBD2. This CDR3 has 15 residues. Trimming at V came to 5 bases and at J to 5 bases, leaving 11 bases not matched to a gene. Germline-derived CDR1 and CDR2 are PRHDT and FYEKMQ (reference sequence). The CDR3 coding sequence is TGTGCCAGCAGCATAACGGGAGGGCCTAGTGACGAGCAGTACTTC. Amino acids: CASSITGGPSDEQYF. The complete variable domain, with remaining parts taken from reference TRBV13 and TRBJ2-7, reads AAGVIQSPRHLIKEKRETATLKCYPIPRHDTVYWYQQGPGQDPQFLISFYEKMQSDKGSIPDRFSAQQFSDYHSELNMSSLELGDSALYFCASSITGGPSDEQYFGPGTRLTVT.

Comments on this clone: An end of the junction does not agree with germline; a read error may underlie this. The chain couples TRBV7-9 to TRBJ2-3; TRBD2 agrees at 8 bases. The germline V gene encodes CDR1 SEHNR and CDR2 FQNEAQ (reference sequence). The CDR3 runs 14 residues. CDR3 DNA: TGTTCCAGCAGCTCAAGACTAGCGACAGATACGCAGTATTTT. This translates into CSSSSRLATDTQYF.

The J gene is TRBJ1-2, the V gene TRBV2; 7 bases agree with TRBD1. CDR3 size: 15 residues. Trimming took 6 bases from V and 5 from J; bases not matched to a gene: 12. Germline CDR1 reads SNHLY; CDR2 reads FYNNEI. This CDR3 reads CASSFSGGLGYGYTF. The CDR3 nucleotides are TGTGCCAGCAGCTTCTCAGGGGGGCTTGGGTATGGCTACACCTTC.

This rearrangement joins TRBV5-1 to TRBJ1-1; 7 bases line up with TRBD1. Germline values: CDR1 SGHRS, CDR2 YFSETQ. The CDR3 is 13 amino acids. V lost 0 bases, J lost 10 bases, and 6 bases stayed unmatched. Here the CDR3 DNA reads TGCGCCAGCAGCTTGGGACAGGGATCGAGAGCTTTCTTT. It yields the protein CASSLGQGSRAFF.

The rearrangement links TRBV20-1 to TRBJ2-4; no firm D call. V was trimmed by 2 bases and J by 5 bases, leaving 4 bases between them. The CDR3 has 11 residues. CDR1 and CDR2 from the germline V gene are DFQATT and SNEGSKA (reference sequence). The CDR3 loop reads CSARRENIQYF. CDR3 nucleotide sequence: TGCAGTGCTAGACGCGAAAACATTCAGTACTTC.

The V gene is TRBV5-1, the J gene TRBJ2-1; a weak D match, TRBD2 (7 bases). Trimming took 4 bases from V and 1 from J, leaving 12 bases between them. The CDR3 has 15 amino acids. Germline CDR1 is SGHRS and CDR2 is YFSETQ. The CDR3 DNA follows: TGCGCCAGCAGCCCACAGGGAGGGTCCTACAATGAGCAGTTCTTC. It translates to CASSPQGGSYNEQFF.

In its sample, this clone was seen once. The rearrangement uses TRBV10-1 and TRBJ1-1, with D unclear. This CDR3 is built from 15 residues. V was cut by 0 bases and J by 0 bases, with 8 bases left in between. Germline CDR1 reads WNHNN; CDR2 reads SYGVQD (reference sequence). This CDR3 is CASSESYGVNTEAFF. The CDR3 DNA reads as TGCGCCAGCAGTGAGTCGTACGGGGTGAACACTGAAGCTTTCTTT.

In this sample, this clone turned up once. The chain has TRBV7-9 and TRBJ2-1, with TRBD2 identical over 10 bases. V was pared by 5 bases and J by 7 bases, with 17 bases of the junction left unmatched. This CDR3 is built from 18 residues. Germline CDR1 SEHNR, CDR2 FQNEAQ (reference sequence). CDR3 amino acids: CASSPRRASGSLNNEQFF. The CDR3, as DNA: TGTGCCAGCAGCCCAAGGCGGGCTAGCGGGAGTCTCAATAATGAGCAGTTCTTC.

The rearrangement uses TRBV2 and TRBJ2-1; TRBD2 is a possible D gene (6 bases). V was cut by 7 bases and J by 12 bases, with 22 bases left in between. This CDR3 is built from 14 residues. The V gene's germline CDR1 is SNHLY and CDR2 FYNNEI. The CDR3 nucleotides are TGTGCCAGCATTGGGGGGACCAACCCATCTCGGCAGTTCTTC. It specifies CASIGGTNPSRQFF.

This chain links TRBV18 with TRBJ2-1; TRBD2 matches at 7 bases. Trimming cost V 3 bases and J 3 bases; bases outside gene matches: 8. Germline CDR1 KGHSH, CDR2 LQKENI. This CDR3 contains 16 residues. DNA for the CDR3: TGTGCCAGCTCACCCTCAGTGGCGGGAGTCTACAATGAGCAGTTCTTC. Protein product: CASSPSVAGVYNEQFF. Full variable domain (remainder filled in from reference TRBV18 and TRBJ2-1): NAGVMQNPRHLVRRRGQEARLRCSPMKGHSHVYWYRQLPEEGLKFMVYLQKENIIDESGMPKERFSAEFPKEGPSILRIQQVVRGDSAAYFCASSPSVAGVYNEQFFGPGTRLTVL.

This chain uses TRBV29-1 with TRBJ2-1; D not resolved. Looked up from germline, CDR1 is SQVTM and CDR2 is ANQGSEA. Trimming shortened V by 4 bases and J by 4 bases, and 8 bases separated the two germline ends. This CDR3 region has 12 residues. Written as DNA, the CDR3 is TGCAGCGTTGCTCTACTTTACAATGAGCAGTTCTTC. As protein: CSVALLYNEQFF.

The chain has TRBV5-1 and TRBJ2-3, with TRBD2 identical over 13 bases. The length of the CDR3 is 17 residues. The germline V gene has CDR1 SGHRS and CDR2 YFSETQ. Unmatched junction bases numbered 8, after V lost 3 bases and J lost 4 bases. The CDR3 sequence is CASSSLPLAGGPDTQYF. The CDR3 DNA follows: TGCGCCAGCAGCTCGCTCCCACTAGCGGGAGGGCCAGATACGCAGTATTTT.

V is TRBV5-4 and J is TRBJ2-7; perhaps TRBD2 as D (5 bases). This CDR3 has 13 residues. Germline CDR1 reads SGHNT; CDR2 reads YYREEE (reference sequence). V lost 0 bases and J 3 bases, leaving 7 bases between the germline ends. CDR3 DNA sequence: TGTGCCAGCAGCTTGGGAGGGTTCTACGAGCAGTACTTC. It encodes CASSLGGFYEQYF.

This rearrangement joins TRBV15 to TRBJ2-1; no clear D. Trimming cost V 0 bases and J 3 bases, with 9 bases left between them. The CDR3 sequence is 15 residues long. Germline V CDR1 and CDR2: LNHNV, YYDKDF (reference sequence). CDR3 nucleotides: TGTGCCACCAGCAGAGATTTGTTTAGCTACAATGAGCAGTTCTTC. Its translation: CATSRDLFSYNEQFF. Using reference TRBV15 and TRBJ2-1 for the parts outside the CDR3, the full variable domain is DAMVIQNPRYQVTQFGKPVTLSCSQTLNHNVMYWYQQKSSQAPKLLFHYYDKDFNNEADTPDNFQSRRPNTSFCFLDIRSPGLGDTAMYLCATSRDLFSYNEQFFGPGTRLTVL.

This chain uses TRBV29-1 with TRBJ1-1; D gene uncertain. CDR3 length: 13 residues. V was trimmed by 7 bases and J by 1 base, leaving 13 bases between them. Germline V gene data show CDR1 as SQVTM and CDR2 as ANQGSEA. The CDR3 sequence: CSALITANTEAFF. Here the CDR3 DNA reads TGCAGCGCCTTGATCACAGCGAACACTGAAGCTTTCTTT.

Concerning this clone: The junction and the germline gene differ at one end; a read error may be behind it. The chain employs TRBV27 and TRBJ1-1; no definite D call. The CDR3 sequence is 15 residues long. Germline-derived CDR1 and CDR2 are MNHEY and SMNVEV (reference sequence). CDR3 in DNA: TGTGCCAGCAGTTTAGAGATCGGGGTGAAGACTGAAGCTTTCTTT. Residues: CASSLEIGVKTEAFF.

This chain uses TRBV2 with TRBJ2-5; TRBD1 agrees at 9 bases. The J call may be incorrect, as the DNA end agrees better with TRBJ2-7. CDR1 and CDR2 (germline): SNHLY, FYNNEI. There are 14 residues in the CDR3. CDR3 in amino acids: CASSEGTGSYEQYF. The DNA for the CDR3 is TGTGCCAGCAGTGAGGGGACAGGGTCTTACGAGCAGTACTTC.

The CDR3 nucleotides are TGTGCCAGCAGTCCAGGGTTTGGCGCAGATACGCAGTATTTT. Its protein product is CASSPGFGADTQYF. V is TRBV5-4 and J is TRBJ2-3; possible D gene TRBD1, 5 bases. CDR1 is SGHNT and CDR2 is YYREEE in the germline V gene (reference sequence). The V gene lost 5 bases and the J gene lost 4 bases, with 14 bases spanning the gap. The CDR3 sequence is 14 residues long.

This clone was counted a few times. The CDR3 protein is CASSYKGAQNEQYF. In DNA, the CDR3 is TGTGCCAGCAGTTACAAGGGGGCGCAGAACGAGCAGTACTTC. The rearrangement links TRBV6-5 to TRBJ2-7; 7 bases line up with TRBD1. The CDR3 covers 14 residues. V lost 2 bases and J lost 5; bases outside the gene matches: 6. Germline-derived CDR1 and CDR2 are MNHEY and SVGAGI.

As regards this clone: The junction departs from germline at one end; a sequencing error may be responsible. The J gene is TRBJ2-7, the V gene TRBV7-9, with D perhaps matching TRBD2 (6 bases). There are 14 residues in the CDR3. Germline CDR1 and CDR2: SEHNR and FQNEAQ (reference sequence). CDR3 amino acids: CSSSLDGSTYEQYF. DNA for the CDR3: TGTTCCAGCAGCTTAGACGGGAGCACCTACGAGCAGTACTTC.

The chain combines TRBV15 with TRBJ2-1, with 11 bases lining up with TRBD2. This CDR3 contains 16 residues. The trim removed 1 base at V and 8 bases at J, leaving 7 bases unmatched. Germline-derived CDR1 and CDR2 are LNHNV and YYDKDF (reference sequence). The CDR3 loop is CATSRGLGSGRDEQFF. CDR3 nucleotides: TGTGCCACCAGCAGAGGTCTTGGTAGCGGGAGGGATGAGCAGTTCTTC.

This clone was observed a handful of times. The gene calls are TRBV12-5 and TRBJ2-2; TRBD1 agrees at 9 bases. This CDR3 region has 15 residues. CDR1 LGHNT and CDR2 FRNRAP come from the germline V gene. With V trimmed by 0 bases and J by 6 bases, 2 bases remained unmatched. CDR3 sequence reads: CASGLVRDRAGELFF. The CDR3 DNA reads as TGTGCTAGTGGTTTGGTACGGGACAGGGCCGGGGAGCTGTTTTTT.

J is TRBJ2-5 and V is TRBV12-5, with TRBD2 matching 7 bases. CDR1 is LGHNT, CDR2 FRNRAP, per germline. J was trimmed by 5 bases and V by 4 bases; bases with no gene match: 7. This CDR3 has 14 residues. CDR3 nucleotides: TGTGCTAGTGGTTCGGGGGGAGTGCTGGAGACCCAGTACTTC. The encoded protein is CASGSGGVLETQYF.

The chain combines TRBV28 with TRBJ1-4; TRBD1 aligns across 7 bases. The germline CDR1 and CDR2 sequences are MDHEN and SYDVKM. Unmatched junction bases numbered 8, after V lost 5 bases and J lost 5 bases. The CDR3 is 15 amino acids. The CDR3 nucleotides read TGTGCCAGCAGTCCCCCGGGACAGTCGAATGAAAAACTGTTTTTT. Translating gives CASSPPGQSNEKLFF.

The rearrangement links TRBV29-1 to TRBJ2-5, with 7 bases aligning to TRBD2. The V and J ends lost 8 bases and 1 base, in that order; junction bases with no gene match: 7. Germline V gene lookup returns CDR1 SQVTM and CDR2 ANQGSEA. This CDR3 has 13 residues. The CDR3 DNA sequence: TGCAGCACCCTTGGGGGGGGCCAAGAGACCCAGTACTTC. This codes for CSTLGGGQETQYF.